These 3 T cell receptor beta chains share one sample of origin, sequenced in a study of control samples from healthy donors and cancer patients. Assay used: immunoSEQ multiplex PCR; TCRdb lists only in-frame clones, some missing. The sample records about 130,000 clones, around 93% being singletons. Sequenced: PBMCs. The receptors derive from a man aged 50 to 60 with head and neck cancer.

The chain links TRBV19 to TRBJ2-7; the D call may be TRBD1 or TRBD2 (6 bases each). V lost 6 bases to trimming and J lost 0 bases, with 12 bases between them. The CDR3 sequence is 14 residues long. The V gene's germline CDR1 is LNHDA and CDR2 SQIVND (reference sequence). The CDR3 loop is CASRRDTRSYEQYF. CDR3 bases: TGTGCCAGTAGGCGGGACACTCGCTCCTACGAGCAGTACTTC.

CDR3 residues: CAWIPSYNEQFF. In DNA form, the CDR3 reads TGTGCCTGGATCCCCTCCTACAATGAGCAGTTCTTC. The genes are TRBV30 and TRBJ2-1; D unclear. This CDR3 has 12 amino acids. The ends were cut back, 4 bases at V and 0 bases at J, with 4 bases in the middle. Per germline, CDR1 GTSNPN and CDR2 SVGIG (reference sequence). Full variable domain (remainder filled in from reference TRBV30 and TRBJ2-1): SQTIHQWPATLVQPVGSPLSLECTVEGTSNPNLYWYRQAAGRGLQLLFYSVGIGQISSEVPQNLSASRPQDRQFILSSKKLLLSDSGFYLCAWIPSYNEQFFGPGTRLTVL.

This chain uses TRBV4-3 with TRBJ1-6; a possible D gene is TRBD1 (6 bases). CDR1 and CDR2 (germline): LGHNA, YSLEER. V was trimmed by 2 bases and J by 5 bases, leaving 13 bases between them. This CDR3 spans 16 amino acids. In DNA, the CDR3 is TGCGCCAGCAGCCAAAACCTGGGGGCGAATAATTCACCCCTCCACTTT. The encoded protein is CASSQNLGANNSPLHF.